One sample yielded the 4 T cell receptor beta chains listed below, sequenced in a study of T cell changes during pregnancy in multiple sclerosis. Assay: immunoSEQ multiplex PCR; the TCRdb copy retains only in-frame clones and omits some. The sample lists 100,000 to 130,000 clones; roughly 92% were seen once. The source material was peripheral blood, sampled in the third trimester of pregnancy. The receptors come from a female donor in good health, enrolled as a control in a pregnancy study.

The gene calls are TRBV19 and TRBJ2-3; 7 nucleotides agree with TRBD2. This CDR3 comprises 16 residues. V gave up 7 bases and J gave up 0 bases; unmatched junction bases: 10. Germline-derived CDR1 and CDR2 are LNHDA and SQIVND (reference sequence). CDR3 amino acids: CASKPGPGGSTDTQYF. The DNA for the CDR3 is TGTGCCAGTAAACCCGGACCGGGAGGTAGCACAGATACGCAGTATTTT.

V gene TRBV4-1 combines with J gene TRBJ2-7; D is possibly TRBD2 (6 bases). Germline CDR1 MGHRA, CDR2 YSYEKL. This CDR3 spans 15 amino acids. V was shortened by 0 bases and J by 3 bases, with 12 bases between the two germline ends. For the CDR3, the DNA is TGCGCCAGCAGCCAAGATCACCGAGCGGGCTACGAGCAGTACTTC. Translation: CASSQDHRAGYEQYF.

This chain connects TRBV14 to TRBJ1-2, with TRBD1 identical over 8 bases. V lost 0 bases to trimming and J lost 4 bases; unmatched junction nucleotides: 4. Germline V gene data show CDR1 as SGHDN and CDR2 as FVKESK. There are 15 residues in the CDR3. In DNA, the CDR3 is TGTGCCAGCAGCCAAGATCTGGACAGGGTCTATGGCTACACCTTC. Protein sequence: CASSQDLDRVYGYTF.

The chain recombines TRBV4-1 with TRBJ1-4; no reliable D call. Per germline, CDR1 MGHRA and CDR2 YSYEKL. The CDR3 is 17 amino acids. Trimming removed 0 bases from V and 0 bases from J, with 11 bases in between. CDR3 protein: CASSQDGERATNEKLFF. CDR3 nucleotides: TGCGCCAGCAGCCAAGATGGAGAGCGCGCAACTAATGAAAAACTGTTTTTT.